Shown below are 3 T cell receptor beta chains from a single sample sequenced in a study of T-cell memory formation after mild COVID-19. TCRdb re-called the 5' RACE reads with MiXCR, one entry per CDR3 protein. The sample consists of just over 60,000 distinct CDR3 sequences, around 10% of them appearing once. The sequenced sample was PBMCs or a T cell subset sorted from them (not recorded which). Receptors were obtained from a man younger than 35 who had mild COVID-19 (a few samples of this study predate the infection). Cell type and time point are not known.

A remark on this clonotype: Since a much larger clone is just one base distant, this may be a read error. The rearrangement joins TRBV29-1 to TRBJ2-3; D not certain. The CDR3 covers 13 residues. Germline loops: CDR1 SQVTM, CDR2 ANQGSEA. The CDR3 DNA is TGCAGCGTTGAAGAAGGACCCACAGATGCGCAGTATTTT. It is translated as CSVEEGPTDAQYF.

This clonotype was observed a handful of times. The rearrangement uses TRBV20-1 and TRBJ2-7; 12 bases match TRBD2. The trim removed 5 bases at V and 7 bases at J, leaving 12 bases unmatched. The germline CDR1 and CDR2 sequences are DFQATT and SNEGSKA (reference sequence). The CDR3 totals 15 residues. The DNA for the CDR3 is TGCAGTGCTGCCATTCGGACTAGCGGGGCGGGTGAGCAGTACTTC. It is translated as CSAAIRTSGAGEQYF.

This clonotype was seen only a few times. This chain connects TRBV20-1 to TRBJ2-7; tentative D call: TRBD1 (7 bases). The CDR3 loop spans 14 amino acids. Per germline, CDR1 DFQATT and CDR2 SNEGSKA (reference sequence). V lost 6 bases, J lost 2 bases, and 17 bases lay in between. The CDR3 DNA sequence: TGCAGTGCCGGAGGGGGCCGTAACCCCTACGAGCAGTACTTC. It translates to CSAGGGRNPYEQYF.